The 17 T cell receptor beta chains given below trace back to one sample, sequenced in a study of T cells in Graves' hyperthyroidism and ophthalmopathy. Researchers amplified the TCR beta CDR3 regions from RNA transcripts. Carried out on the TCR CDR3, a first-round RT-PCR used the HTBI primer set. Each CDR3 protein is one row after TCRdb ran MiXCR on the multiplex PCR reads. Of fewer than 500,000 distinct CDR3 sequences listed, under 15% are singletons. Sequencing was performed on blood. The receptors here all came from a man aged 18 to 29 with Graves' ophthalmopathy.

The V call is TRBV5-8, the J call TRBJ2-1; 8 bases line up with TRBD1. CDR1 and CDR2 (germline): SGHTS, YDEGEE. Trimming took 1 base from V and 5 from J; bases not matched to a gene: 8. The CDR3 runs to 16 residues. The DNA for the CDR3 is TGTGCCAGCAGCTTGACCGGACAGGGCTATGACAATGAGCAGTTCTTC. It translates to CASSLTGQGYDNEQFF.

There are many counts of this clonotype. The chain combines TRBV11-3 with TRBJ2-5; D unresolved. The ends were cut back, 7 bases at V and 1 base at J, with 10 bases in the middle. CDR3 size: 13 residues. CDR1 SGHNT and CDR2 YENEEA come from the germline V gene. The CDR3 spells CASNFGSQETQYF. The CDR3, as DNA: TGTGCCAGCAACTTCGGATCCCAAGAGACCCAGTACTTC.

The table lists this clonotype with many counts. In nucleotides, the CDR3 is TGTGCCAGCAGCTTAAATCAGGGAACTGAAGCTTTCTTT. Its translation is CASSLNQGTEAFF. The chain combines TRBV11-2 with TRBJ1-1; TRBD1 is a possible D gene (5 bases). The CDR3 covers 13 residues. In germline, CDR1 is SGHAT, CDR2 FQNNGV. V was clipped by 2 bases and J by 5 bases, with 9 bases between them.

This clonotype was detected many times. V is TRBV5-8 and J is TRBJ2-1; D assignment may be TRBD1 or TRBD2 (5 bases each). CDR3 length: 17 residues. Trimming took off 3 bases at V and 0 bases at J, with 16 bases between the two ends. CDR1 and CDR2 from the germline V gene are SGHTS and YDEGEE. The CDR3 nucleotides are TGTGCCAGCAGCTCCCTCTTGGGGGTGAGCTCCTACAATGAGCAGTTCTTC. It codes for CASSSLLGVSSYNEQFF.

The table lists this clonotype with a few counts. This chain joins TRBV7-2 and TRBJ1-6, with 8 positions matching TRBD1. Germline CDR1 SGHTA, CDR2 FQGNSA. The CDR3 has 17 amino acids. V lost 1 base, J lost 4 bases, and 6 bases stayed unmatched. CDR3 bases: TGTGCCAGCAGCTTAGGGCACAGGGGGGTTTATAATTCACCCCTCCACTTT. It codes for CASSLGHRGVYNSPLHF.

The rearrangement joins TRBV3-1 to TRBJ2-1; TRBD2 matches 7 bases. Germline assignment: CDR1 LGHDT and CDR2 YNNKEL (reference sequence). With 5 bases clipped from V and 3 bases from J, the junction kept 13 bases outside the gene matches. This CDR3 comprises 17 residues. In nucleotides, the CDR3 is TGTGCCAGCAGCGAGGCCCTTAGACTAGCCGACTACAATGAGCAGTTCTTC. This translates into CASSEALRLADYNEQFF.

This clonotype was observed many times. The chain employs TRBV18 and TRBJ1-2; possible D gene TRBD1, 5 bases. Germline values: CDR1 KGHSH, CDR2 LQKENI. This CDR3 has 15 amino acids. V lost 4 bases to trimming and J lost 5 bases, with 17 bases between them. This CDR3 reads CASSREESQGYGYTF. As DNA, the CDR3 is TGTGCCAGCTCACGGGAGGAATCCCAGGGATATGGCTACACCTTC.

This clonotype was seen at least ten times. The V and J genes are TRBV5-1 and TRBJ1-1; a possible D gene is TRBD1 (5 bases). Germline values: CDR1 SGHRS, CDR2 YFSETQ. Trimming shortened V by 0 bases and J by 1 base, and 10 bases separated the two germline ends. CDR3 length equals 15 residues. CDR3 loop: CASSLAGAGNTEAFF. The CDR3, as DNA: TGCGCCAGCAGCTTGGCCGGGGCAGGGAACACTGAAGCTTTCTTT.

Comment on this clonotype: A clone one base away is much larger, so this may be a read error. The V call is TRBV29-1, the J call TRBJ1-1; 7 positions agree with TRBD1. This CDR3 is built from 12 residues. Germline V CDR1 and CDR2: SQVTM, ANQGSEA. The CDR3 loop reads CSVVQGGTDAFF. The CDR3 DNA reads TGCAGCGTTGTCCAGGGGGGCACTGACGCTTTCTTT.

This clonotype has a count of ten or more. V and J are TRBV30 and TRBJ1-2; 7 bases line up with TRBD1. This CDR3 has 13 residues. The V gene end was trimmed by 2 bases and the J gene end by 7 bases; junction bases not matched to a gene: 7. Germline V gene lookup returns CDR1 GTSNPN and CDR2 SVGIG (reference sequence). The CDR3 sequence: CAWSPPGQFGYTF. Written as DNA, the CDR3 is TGTGCCTGGAGTCCCCCGGGACAGTTTGGCTACACCTTC.

This clonotype came up many times. V is TRBV30 and J is TRBJ1-3; no clear D gene. The ends were cut back, 4 bases at V and 9 bases at J, with 16 bases in the middle. In germline, CDR1 is GTSNPN, CDR2 SVGIG (reference sequence). The CDR3 is 13 residues long. CDR3: CAWNPLGPSTIYF. The DNA of the CDR3 is TGTGCCTGGAATCCTTTGGGCCCCTCCACCATATATTTT.

This clonotype has just a few counts. The chain uses TRBV20-1 and TRBJ2-5; D remains unclear. Germline assignment: CDR1 DFQATT and CDR2 SNEGSKA (reference sequence). The CDR3 extends over 17 amino acids. Trimming removed 3 bases from V and 2 bases from J, with 22 bases in between. Here the CDR3 reads CSARFNREDVIQETQYF. The CDR3 DNA follows: TGCAGTGCTAGGTTCAATAGAGAGGACGTTATACAAGAGACCCAGTACTTC.

This clonotype was detected many times. This chain uses TRBV18 with TRBJ2-1; D is unclear. This CDR3 comprises 17 residues. Germline V gene sequence: CDR1 KGHSH, CDR2 LQKENI. V gave up 1 base and J gave up 0 bases, with 13 bases separating them. As DNA, the CDR3 is TGTGCCAGCTCACCACGGGTAGGCTACAGCTCCTACAATGAGCAGTTCTTC. Protein product: CASSPRVGYSSYNEQFF.

A few counts support this clonotype. The V call is TRBV11-2, the J call TRBJ1-2, with D hard to call. The V gene's germline CDR1 is SGHAT and CDR2 FQNNGV. With 9 bases removed from V and 4 bases from J, the gap between germline ends came to 21 bases. The CDR3 loop spans 15 amino acids. CDR3 sequence: CASSIVAGSRYGYTF. The CDR3 coding sequence is TGTGCCAGTAGTATAGTCGCAGGCTCCCGCTATGGCTACACCTTC.

Only one count was recorded for this clonotype. The rearrangement links TRBV20-1 to TRBJ1-5; 8 positions agree with TRBD1. CDR1 DFQATT and CDR2 SNEGSKA come from the germline V gene (reference sequence). This CDR3 comprises 12 residues. CDR3 region: CSVSDRDQPQHF. The CDR3 DNA is TGCAGCGTTTCGGACAGGGATCAGCCCCAGCATTTT.

This clonotype has at least ten counts. V usage is TRBV20-1 and J usage is TRBJ2-3, with TRBD2 identical over 10 bases. Germline V gene sequence: CDR1 DFQATT, CDR2 SNEGSKA (reference sequence). This CDR3 contains 14 residues. Trimming at V came to 7 bases and at J to 0 bases, leaving 4 bases not matched to a gene. The CDR3 nucleotides are TGCAGTGGGAAGCGGGGGGGAAGCACAGATACGCAGTATTTT. Translation gives CSGKRGGSTDTQYF.

DNA of the CDR3: TGTGCCAGCAGCTTACCCCGGGGGGCGAAGAGCTCCTACAATGAGCAGTTCTTC. This sequence encodes CASSLPRGAKSSYNEQFF. The genes are TRBV7-9 and TRBJ2-1; D possibly corresponds to TRBD2 (7 bases). The germline V and J ends were trimmed by 2 bases and 0 bases, with 17 bases remaining between them. The V gene's germline CDR1 is SEHNR and CDR2 FQNEAQ (reference sequence). This CDR3 has 18 amino acids.